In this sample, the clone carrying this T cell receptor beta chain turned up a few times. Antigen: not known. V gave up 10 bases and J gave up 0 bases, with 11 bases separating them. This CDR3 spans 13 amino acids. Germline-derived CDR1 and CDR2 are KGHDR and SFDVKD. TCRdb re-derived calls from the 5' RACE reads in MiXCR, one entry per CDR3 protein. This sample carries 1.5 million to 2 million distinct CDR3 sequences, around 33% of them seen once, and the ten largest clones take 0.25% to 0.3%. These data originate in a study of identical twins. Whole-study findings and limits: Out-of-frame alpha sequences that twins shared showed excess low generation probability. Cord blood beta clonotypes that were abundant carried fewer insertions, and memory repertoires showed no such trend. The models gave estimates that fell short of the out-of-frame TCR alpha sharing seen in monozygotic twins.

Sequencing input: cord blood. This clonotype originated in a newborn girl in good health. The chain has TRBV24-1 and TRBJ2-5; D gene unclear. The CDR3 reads CATQTSYQETQYF. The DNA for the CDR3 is TGTGCCACGCAAACTTCGTACCAAGAGACCCAGTACTTC.